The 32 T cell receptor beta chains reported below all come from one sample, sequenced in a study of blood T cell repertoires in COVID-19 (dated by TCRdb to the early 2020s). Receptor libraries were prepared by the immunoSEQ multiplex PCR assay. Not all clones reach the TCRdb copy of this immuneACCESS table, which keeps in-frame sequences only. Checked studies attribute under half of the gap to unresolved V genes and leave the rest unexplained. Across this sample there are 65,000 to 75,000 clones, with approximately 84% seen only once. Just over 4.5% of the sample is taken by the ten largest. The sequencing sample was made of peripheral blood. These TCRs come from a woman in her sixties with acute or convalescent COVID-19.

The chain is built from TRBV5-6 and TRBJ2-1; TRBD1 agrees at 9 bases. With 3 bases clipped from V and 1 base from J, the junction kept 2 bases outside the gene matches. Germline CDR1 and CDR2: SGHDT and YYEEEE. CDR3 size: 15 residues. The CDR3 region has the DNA TGTGCCAGCAGCTGGGGACAGGGTTCCTACAATGAGCAGTTCTTC. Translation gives CASSWGQGSYNEQFF.

The CDR3 bases are TGTGCCAGTAATCCCGGAGAAGGCAATCAGCCCCAGCATTTT. It encodes CASNPGEGNQPQHF. The rearrangement joins TRBV19 to TRBJ1-5; D gene unclear. Trimming removed 7 bases at V and 2 bases at J, with 12 bases between. Germline V gene lookup returns CDR1 LNHDA and CDR2 SQIVND (reference sequence). This CDR3 contains 14 residues.

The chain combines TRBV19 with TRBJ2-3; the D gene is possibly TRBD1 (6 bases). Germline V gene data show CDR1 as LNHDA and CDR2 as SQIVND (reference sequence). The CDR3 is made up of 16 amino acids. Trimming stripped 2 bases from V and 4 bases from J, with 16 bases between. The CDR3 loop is CASSIRGSQQPDTQYF. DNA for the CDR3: TGTGCCAGTAGTATAAGGGGGTCCCAGCAGCCAGATACGCAGTATTTT.

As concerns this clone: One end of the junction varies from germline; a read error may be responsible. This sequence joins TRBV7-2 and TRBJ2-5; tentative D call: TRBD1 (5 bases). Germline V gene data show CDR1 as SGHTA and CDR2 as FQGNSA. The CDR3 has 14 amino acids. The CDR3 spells CASSSVAGQATQYF. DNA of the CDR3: TGTGCCAGCAGCTCCGTCGCTGGACAAGCGACCCAGTACTTC.

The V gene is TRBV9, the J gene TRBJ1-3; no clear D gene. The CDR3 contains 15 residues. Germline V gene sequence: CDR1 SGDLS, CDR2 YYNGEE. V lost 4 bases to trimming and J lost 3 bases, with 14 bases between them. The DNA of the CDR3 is TGTGCCAGCAGCCTCCAAGCCACCCTTGGAAACACCATATATTTT. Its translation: CASSLQATLGNTIYF.

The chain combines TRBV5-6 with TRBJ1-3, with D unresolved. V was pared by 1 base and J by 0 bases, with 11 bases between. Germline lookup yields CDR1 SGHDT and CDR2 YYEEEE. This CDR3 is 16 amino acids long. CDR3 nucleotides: TGTGCCAGCAGCTTGAGGCCGGGGAGCTCTGGAAACACCATATATTTT. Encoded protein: CASSLRPGSSGNTIYF. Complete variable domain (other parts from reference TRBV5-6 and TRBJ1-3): DAGVTQSPTHLIKTRGQQVTLRCSPKSGHDTVSWYQQALGQGPQFIFQYYEEEERQRGNFPDRFSGHQFPNYSSELNVNALLLGDSALYLCASSLRPGSSGNTIYFGEGSWLTVV.

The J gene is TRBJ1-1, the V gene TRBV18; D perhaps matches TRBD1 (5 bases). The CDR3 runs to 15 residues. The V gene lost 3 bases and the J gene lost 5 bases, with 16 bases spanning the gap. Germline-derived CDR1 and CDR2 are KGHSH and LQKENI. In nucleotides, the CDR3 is TGTGCCAGCTCACCGCCCGGGAGGGGCGGGACTGAAGCTTTCTTT. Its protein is CASSPPGRGGTEAFF.

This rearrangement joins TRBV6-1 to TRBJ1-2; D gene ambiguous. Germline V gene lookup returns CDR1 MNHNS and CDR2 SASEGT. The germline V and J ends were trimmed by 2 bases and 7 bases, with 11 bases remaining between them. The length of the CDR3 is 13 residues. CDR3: CASSEWPTAGYTF. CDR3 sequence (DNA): TGTGCCAGCAGTGAATGGCCCACCGCTGGCTACACCTTC.

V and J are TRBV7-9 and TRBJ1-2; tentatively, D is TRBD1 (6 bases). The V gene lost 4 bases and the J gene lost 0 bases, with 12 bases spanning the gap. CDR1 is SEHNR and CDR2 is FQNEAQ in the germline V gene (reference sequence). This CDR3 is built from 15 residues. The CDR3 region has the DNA TGTGCCAGCAGCTCGGGACAAAGAGCTAACTATGGCTACACCTTC. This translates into CASSSGQRANYGYTF.

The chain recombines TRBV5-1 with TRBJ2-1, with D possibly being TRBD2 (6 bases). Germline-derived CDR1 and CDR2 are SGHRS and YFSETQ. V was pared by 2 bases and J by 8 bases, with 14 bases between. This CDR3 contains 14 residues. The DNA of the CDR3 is TGCGCCAGCAGCTTAATGGAGGGATCGGATGAGCAGTTCTTC. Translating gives CASSLMEGSDEQFF.

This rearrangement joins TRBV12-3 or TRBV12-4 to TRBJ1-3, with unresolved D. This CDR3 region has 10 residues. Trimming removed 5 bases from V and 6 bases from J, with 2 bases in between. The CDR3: CASSLNTIYF. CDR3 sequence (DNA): TGTGCCAGCAGTCTAAACACCATATATTTT.

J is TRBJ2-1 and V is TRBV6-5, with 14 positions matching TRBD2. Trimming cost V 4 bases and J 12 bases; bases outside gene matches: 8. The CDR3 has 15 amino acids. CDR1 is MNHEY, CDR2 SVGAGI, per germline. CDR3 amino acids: CASSSWTSGGLGQFF. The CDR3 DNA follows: TGTGCCAGCAGTTCCTGGACTAGCGGGGGGTTAGGGCAGTTCTTC.

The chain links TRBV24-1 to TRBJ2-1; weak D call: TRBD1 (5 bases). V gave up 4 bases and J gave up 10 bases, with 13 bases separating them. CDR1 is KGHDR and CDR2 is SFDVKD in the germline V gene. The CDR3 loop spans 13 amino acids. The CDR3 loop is CATSDQAGREQFF. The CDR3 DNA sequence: TGTGCCACCAGTGACCAGGCAGGGCGAGAGCAGTTCTTC.

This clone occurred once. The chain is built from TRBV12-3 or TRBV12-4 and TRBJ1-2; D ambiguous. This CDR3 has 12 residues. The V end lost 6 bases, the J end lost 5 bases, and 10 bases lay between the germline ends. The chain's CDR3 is CASRRTLYGYTF. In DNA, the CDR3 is TGTGCCAGCAGGCGCACACTATATGGCTACACCTTC.

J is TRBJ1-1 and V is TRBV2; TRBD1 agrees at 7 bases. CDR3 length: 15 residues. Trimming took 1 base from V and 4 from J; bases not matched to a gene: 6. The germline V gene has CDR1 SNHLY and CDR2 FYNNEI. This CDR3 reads CASSEEYPGGTEAFF. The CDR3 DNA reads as TGTGCCAGCAGTGAAGAATACCCAGGGGGCACTGAAGCTTTCTTT.

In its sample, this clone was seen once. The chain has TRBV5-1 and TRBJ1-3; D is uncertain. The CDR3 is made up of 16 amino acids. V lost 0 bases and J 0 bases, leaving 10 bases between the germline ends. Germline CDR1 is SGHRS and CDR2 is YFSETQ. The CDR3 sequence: CASSLDGIRSGNTIYF. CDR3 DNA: TGCGCCAGCAGCTTGGACGGGATCCGCTCTGGAAACACCATATATTTT.

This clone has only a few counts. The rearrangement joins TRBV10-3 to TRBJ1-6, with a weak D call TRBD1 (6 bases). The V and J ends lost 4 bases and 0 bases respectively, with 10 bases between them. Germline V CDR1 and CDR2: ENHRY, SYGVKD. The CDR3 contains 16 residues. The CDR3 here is CAISGQGLSYNSPLHF. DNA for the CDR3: TGTGCCATCAGTGGTCAGGGGCTCTCCTATAATTCACCCCTCCACTTT.

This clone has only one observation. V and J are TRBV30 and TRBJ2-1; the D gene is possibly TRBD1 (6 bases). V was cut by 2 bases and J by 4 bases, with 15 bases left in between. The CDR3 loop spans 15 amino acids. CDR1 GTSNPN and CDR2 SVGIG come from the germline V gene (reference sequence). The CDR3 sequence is CAWSPLDRRYNEQFF. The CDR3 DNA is TGTGCCTGGAGTCCCCTCGACAGGCGATACAATGAGCAGTTCTTC.

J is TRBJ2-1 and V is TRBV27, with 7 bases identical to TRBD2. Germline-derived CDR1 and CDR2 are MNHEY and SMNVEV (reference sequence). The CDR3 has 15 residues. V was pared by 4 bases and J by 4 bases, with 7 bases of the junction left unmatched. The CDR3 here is CASSSGDYLYNEQFF. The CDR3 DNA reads TGTGCCAGCAGTTCTGGGGACTACCTATACAATGAGCAGTTCTTC.

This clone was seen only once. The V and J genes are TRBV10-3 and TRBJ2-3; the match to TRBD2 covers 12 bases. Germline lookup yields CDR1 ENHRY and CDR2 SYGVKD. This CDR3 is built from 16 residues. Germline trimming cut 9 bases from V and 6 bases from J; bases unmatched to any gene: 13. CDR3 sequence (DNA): TGTGCCATGTCTAGCGGGGGGGCCTCAAGGATGGATACGCAGTATTTT. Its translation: CAMSSGGASRMDTQYF.

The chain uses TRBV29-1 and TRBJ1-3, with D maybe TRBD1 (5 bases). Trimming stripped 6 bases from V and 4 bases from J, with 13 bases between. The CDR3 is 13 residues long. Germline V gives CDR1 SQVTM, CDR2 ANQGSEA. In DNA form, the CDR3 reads TGCAGCGTCGCTAGGGGATCAGGAAACACCATATATTTT. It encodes CSVARGSGNTIYF. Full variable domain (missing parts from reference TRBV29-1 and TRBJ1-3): SAVISQKPSRDICQRGTSLTIQCQVDSQVTMMFWYRQQPGQSLTLIATANQGSEATYESGFVIDKFPISRPNLTFSTLTVSNMSPEDSSIYLCSVARGSGNTIYFGEGSWLTVV.

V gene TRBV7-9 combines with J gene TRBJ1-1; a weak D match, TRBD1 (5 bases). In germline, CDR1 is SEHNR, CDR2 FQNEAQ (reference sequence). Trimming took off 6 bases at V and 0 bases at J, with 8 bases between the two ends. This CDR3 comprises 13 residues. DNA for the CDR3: TGTGCCAGCAGGACAGAGATGAACACTGAAGCTTTCTTT. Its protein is CASRTEMNTEAFF.

For the CDR3, the DNA is TGTGCCAGTAGTCAAGACAGGGGGCCCTACGAGCAGTACTTC. Protein product: CASSQDRGPYEQYF. The rearrangement joins TRBV19 to TRBJ2-7; 10 nucleotides align to TRBD1. CDR1 and CDR2 (germline): LNHDA, SQIVND (reference sequence). The V segment lost 5 bases and the J segment 2 bases; nucleotides outside the gene matches: 3. This CDR3 has 14 residues.

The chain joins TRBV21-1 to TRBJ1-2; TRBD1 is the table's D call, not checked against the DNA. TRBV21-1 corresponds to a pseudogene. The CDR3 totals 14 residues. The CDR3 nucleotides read TGTGCCAGCAGCAAAGGACAGGGGAGGAGTGGCTACACCTTC. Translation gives CASSKGQGRSGYTF.

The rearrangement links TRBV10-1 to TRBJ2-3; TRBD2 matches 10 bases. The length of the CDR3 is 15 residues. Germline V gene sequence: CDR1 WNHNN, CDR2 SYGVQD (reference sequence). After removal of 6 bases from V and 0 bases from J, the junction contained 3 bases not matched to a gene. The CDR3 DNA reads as TGCGCCAGCAGCCGGACTAGCGGTAGCACAGATACGCAGTATTTT. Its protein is CASSRTSGSTDTQYF.

This chain's CDR3 is CASSWGLAGNNEQFF. The DNA for the CDR3 is TGCGCCAGCAGCTGGGGACTAGCGGGGAACAATGAGCAGTTCTTC. V and J are TRBV5-1 and TRBJ2-1; TRBD2 agrees at 13 bases. After removal of 3 bases from V and 5 bases from J, the junction contained 2 bases not matched to a gene. This CDR3 has 15 residues. CDR1 and CDR2 from the germline V gene are SGHRS and YFSETQ.

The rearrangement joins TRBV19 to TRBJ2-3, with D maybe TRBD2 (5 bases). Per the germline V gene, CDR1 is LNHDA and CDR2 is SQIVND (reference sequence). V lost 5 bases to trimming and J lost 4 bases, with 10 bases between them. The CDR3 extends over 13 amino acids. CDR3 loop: CASSEGVPDTQYF. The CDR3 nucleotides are TGTGCCAGTAGTGAGGGAGTCCCAGATACGCAGTATTTT.

CDR3 region: CASSVGWLSYNEQFF. Written as DNA, the CDR3 is TGTGCCAGCAGCGTAGGCTGGCTCTCCTACAATGAGCAGTTCTTC. The gene calls are TRBV9 and TRBJ2-1; D remains unclear. This CDR3 is 15 amino acids long. Germline lookup yields CDR1 SGDLS and CDR2 YYNGEE. Trimming removed 0 bases from V and 0 bases from J, with 7 bases in between.

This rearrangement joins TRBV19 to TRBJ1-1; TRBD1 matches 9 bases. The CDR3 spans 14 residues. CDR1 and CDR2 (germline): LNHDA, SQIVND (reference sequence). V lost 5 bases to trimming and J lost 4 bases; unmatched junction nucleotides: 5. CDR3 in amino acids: CASSSQGAGTEAFF. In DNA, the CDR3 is TGTGCCAGTAGTTCACAGGGGGCCGGCACTGAAGCTTTCTTT.

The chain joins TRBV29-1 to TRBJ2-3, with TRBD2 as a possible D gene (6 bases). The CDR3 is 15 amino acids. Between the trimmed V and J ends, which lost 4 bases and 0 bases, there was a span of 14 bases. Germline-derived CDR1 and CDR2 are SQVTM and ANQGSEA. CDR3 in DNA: TGCAGCGTTGCCCCTTGGACTACTAGCACAGATACGCAGTATTTT. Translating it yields CSVAPWTTSTDTQYF.

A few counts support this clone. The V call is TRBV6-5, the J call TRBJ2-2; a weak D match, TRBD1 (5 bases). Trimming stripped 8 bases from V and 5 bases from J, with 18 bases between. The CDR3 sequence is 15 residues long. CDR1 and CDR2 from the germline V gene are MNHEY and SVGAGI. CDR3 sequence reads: CASHLLKGDTGELFF. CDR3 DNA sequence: TGTGCCAGCCATTTGCTGAAAGGGGATACCGGGGAGCTGTTTTTT.

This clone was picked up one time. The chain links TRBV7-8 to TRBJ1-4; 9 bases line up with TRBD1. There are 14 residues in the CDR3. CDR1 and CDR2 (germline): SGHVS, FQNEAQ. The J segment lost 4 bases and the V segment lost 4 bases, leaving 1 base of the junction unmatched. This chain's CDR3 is CASSSGQGNEKLFF. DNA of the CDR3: TGTGCCAGCAGCTCGGGACAGGGTAATGAAAAACTGTTTTTT.